The rows below give T cell receptor beta chains drawn from one sample of a study of post-analysis software for immune sequencing data. Each CDR3 protein is one row after TCRdb ran MiXCR on the PCR reads. The repertoire consists of fewer than 900,000 distinct CDR3 sequences, with around 45% occurring once and the leading ten covering roughly 5%. The sample taken for sequencing was blood. The origin of the receptors is a girl aged 5-17 years with multiple sclerosis. Both conserved end residues are part of each CDR3. The D gene is left open where the match is weak. A row's size may be missing; if present it is once, few, many or a size class.

J | size | D | V | DNA | CDR3
TRBJ2-5 | few | TRBD1 | TRBV29-1 | TGCAGCGTTATGACGACAGGGGGCTGGGAGACCCAGTACTTC | CSVMTTGGWETQYF
TRBJ2-5 | - | TRBD2 | TRBV7-6 | TGTGCCAGCAGCTTAGCGATGGGCGGGAGCTATGTAGGTGAGCAGTACTTC | CASSLAMGGSYVGEQYF
TRBJ2-1 | - | TRBD2 | TRBV7-2 | TGTGCCAGCAGCCGTAGCAATAGCGGGAGGGCCAATGAGCAGTTCTTC | CASSRSNSGRANEQFF
TRBJ2-1 | - | - | TRBV6-5 | TGTGCCAGCAGCCGATACTATGGGGACAATGAGCAGTTCTTC | CASSRYYGDNEQFF
TRBJ2-1 | few | TRBD2 | TRBV7-9 | TGTGCCAGCAGCTTAGCCCCTTGGGGGGGGAAGGACAATGAGCAGTTCTTC | CASSLAPWGGKDNEQFF
TRBJ2-1 | - | - | TRBV20-1 | TGCAGTGCTAGACTTGACTTCTACAATGAGCAGTTCTTC | CSARLDFYNEQFF
TRBJ2-1 | few | TRBD2 | TRBV10-3 | TGCGCCATCAGTGAACAAGCGGGAGGTGCGAGTGAGCAGTTCTTC | CAISEQAGGASEQFF
TRBJ2-1 | few | - | TRBV29-1 | TGCAGCGTTGAATCGGCTAGCTGGAGTGAGCAGTTCTTC | CSVESASWSEQFF
TRBJ2-5 | many | - | TRBV29-1 | TGCAGCGTTGTGGAAGTAGGGAGAATCCAGTACTTC | CSVVEVGRIQYF
TRBJ1-4 | - | - | TRBV7-2 | TGTGCCAGCAGCAAAGGGTTGACTAATGAAAAACTGTTTTTT | CASSKGLTNEKLFF
TRBJ2-1 | - | TRBD2 | TRBV5-4 | TGTGCCAGCAGCCGACTAGCGGGAGAGCTGACTGGGCAGTTCTTC | CASSRLAGELTGQFF
TRBJ2-5 | - | - | TRBV5-1 | TGCGCCAGCAGTGGGGCAGTCCCCCAAGAGACCCAGTACTTC | CASSGAVPQETQYF
TRBJ1-6 | - | - | TRBV12-3/TRBV12-4 | TGTGCCAGCAAGGCAGGGCCCTTTGATAATTCACCCCTCCACTTT | CASKAGPFDNSPLHF
TRBJ2-3 | - | TRBD1 | TRBV13 | TGTGCCAGCAGCGGCCGGGACAGCAAAAGCACAGATACGCAGTATTTT | CASSGRDSKSTDTQYF
TRBJ1-2 | few | TRBD1 | TRBV5-6 | TGTGCCAGCAGCCGCGGACAGGGGGCATCCTATGGCTACACCTTC | CASSRGQGASYGYTF
TRBJ2-1 | - | TRBD2 | TRBV29-1 | TGCAGCGTTGAAGTCGCGACTAGCGGGGCAGCAAAGTATAATGAGCAGTTCTTC | CSVEVATSGAAKYNEQFF
TRBJ2-7 | - | TRBD2 | TRBV15 | TGTGCCACCAGCAGAGATAAGGCGGGATGGGCTAGCGGCCTCTACGAGCAGTACTTC | CATSRDKAGWASGLYEQYF
TRBJ2-1 | - | - | TRBV18 | TGTGCCAGCTCACAGGGCTGGAACTATGAGCAGTTCTTC | CASSQGWNYEQFF
TRBJ1-1 | - | - | TRBV15 | TGTGCCACCAGCAGAGAAGGTTTAATGAACACTGAAGCTTTCTTT | CATSREGLMNTEAFF
TRBJ2-3 | - | - | TRBV12-3/TRBV12-4 | TGTGCCAGCAGTTTCGAGCGGACCAGCACAGATACGCAGTATTTT | CASSFERTSTDTQYF
TRBJ1-4 | once | TRBD1 | TRBV11-2 | TGTGCCAGCAGCCGCCGGGACAGGGTTAGGGAAAAACTGTTTTTT | CASSRRDRVREKLFF
TRBJ2-6 | - | - | TRBV12-3/TRBV12-4 | TGTGTCAGCTCCACTACGAGGACCCAGGGGACTGGGGCCAACGTCCTGACTTTC | CVSSTTRTQGTGANVLTF
TRBJ2-7 | - | - | TRBV29-1 | TGCAGCGTTGAAGTGTGGGCGGAATCCTACGAGCAGTACTTC | CSVEVWAESYEQYF
TRBJ1-5 | - | - | TRBV13 | TGTGCCAGCAGCTTAAGGTCTCTTGGGAATCAGCCCCAGCATTTT | CASSLRSLGNQPQHF
TRBJ2-7 | once | - | TRBV6-6 | TGTGCCAGCGGGCCCTCCCTCTACGAGCAGTACTTC | CASGPSLYEQYF
TRBJ2-1 | - | TRBD2 | TRBV7-2 | TGTGCCAGCAGCTTAGAGGGGACTAGCGGGAGCAGGGAGCAGTTCTTC | CASSLEGTSGSREQFF
TRBJ2-5 | - | - | TRBV20-1 | TGCAGTGCTAGAGGGAGCGGGTGGGACCCACGTGAGCAGTACTTC | CSARGSGWDPREQYF
TRBJ2-1 | - | - | TRBV20-1 | TGCAGTGCTGGGAGGGGGAATGAGCAGTTCTTC | CSAGRGNEQFF
TRBJ2-5 | few | - | TRBV24-1 | TGTGCCACCAGTGGCCTTGGAGCGACGCAAGAGACCCAGTACTTC | CATSGLGATQETQYF
TRBJ1-5 | - | - | TRBV30 | TGTGCCTGGACGGTCTCGGGTGATCAGCCCCAGCATTTT | CAWTVSGDQPQHF
TRBJ2-3 | few | - | TRBV10-3 | TGTGCCATCCGGTGGTCCGGGGGCGGCACAGATACGCAGTATTTT | CAIRWSGGGTDTQYF